This T cell receptor beta chain was sequenced during a study of blood T cell repertoires in COVID-19. Study at large: Sites across the United States, Italy and Spain contributed samples from acute and convalescent COVID-19. Sample material is recorded as cDNA or gDNA derived from T cells, B-cell-depleted T cells, or PBMCs.

V dropped 5 bases and J dropped 0 bases, with 13 bases sitting between them. Germline CDR1 reads MNHNY; CDR2 reads SVGAGI (reference sequence). This CDR3 has 15 residues. Per the study methods: For nucleated cells, counts were estimated from reference gene primer amplification. Here immunoSEQ multiplex PCR was the method, and the copy in TCRdb shows in-frame clones only, minus some. The DNA gave D and trimming, while V, J and clone size come from that table. The profile covers some 100,000 clones, with 90% appearing a single time and roughly 5% taken by the ten largest. Sequencing was performed on peripheral blood. The chain joins TRBV6-6 to TRBJ1-2, with D perhaps TRBD1 (5 bases). This sequence was found in a man aged 50 to 60 with acute or convalescent COVID-19. CDR3 sequence reads: CASSHLGGTNYGYTF. In nucleotides, the CDR3 is TGTGCCAGCAGTCACCTCGGGGGGACTAACTATGGCTACACCTTC.